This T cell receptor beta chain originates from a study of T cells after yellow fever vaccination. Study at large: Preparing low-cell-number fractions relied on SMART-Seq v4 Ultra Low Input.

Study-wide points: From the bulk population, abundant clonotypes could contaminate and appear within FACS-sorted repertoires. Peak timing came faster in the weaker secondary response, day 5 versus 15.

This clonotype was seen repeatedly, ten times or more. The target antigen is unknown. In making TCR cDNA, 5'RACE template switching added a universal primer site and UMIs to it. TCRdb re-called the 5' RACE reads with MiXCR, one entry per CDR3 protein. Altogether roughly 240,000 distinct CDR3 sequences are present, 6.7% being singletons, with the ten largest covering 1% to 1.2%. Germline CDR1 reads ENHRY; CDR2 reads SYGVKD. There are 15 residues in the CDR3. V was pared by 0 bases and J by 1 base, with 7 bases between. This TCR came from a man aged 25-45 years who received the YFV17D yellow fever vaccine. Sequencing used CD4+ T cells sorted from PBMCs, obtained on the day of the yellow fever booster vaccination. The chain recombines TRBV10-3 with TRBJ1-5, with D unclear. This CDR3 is CAISESGGSNQPQHF. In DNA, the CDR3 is TGTGCCATCAGTGAGTCGGGAGGGAGCAATCAGCCCCAGCATTTT.